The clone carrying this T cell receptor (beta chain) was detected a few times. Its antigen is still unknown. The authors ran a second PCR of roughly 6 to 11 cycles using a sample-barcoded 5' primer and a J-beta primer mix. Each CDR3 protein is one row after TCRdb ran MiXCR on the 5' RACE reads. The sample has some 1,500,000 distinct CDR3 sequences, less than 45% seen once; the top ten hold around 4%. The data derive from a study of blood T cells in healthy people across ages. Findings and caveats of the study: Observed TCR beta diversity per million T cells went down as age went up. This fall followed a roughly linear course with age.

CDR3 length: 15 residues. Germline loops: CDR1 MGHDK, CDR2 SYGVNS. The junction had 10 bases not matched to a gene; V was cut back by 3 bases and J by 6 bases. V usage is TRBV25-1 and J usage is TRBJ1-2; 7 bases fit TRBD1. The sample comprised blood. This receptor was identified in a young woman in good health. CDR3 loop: CASSDQEQGPDGYTF. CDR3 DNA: TGTGCCAGCAGTGATCAAGAACAGGGGCCTGATGGCTACACCTTC.